The 14 T cell receptor beta chains given below trace back to one sample, sequenced in a study of identifying expanded T cells in peripheral blood (dated by TCRdb to between 2018 and 2021). Libraries came from the immunoSEQ multiplex PCR assay. TCRdb carries this immuneACCESS record with in-frame sequences only. Its versions omit some clonotypes, under half of them owing to an unresolved V gene in the studies checked, with the rest unexplained. This sample lists around 85,000 clones; about 88% were detected once. Of the sample, about 3% is held by the ten largest clones. Sample: blood. These receptors originate from a person aged 18 to 75 in good health.

The gene calls are TRBV6-5 and TRBJ2-7; 10 nucleotides agree with TRBD1. Losses at the gene ends were 1 base for V and 2 bases for J; bases not matched to a gene: 5. Germline assignment: CDR1 MNHEY and CDR2 SVGAGI. The CDR3 runs 16 residues. The CDR3, as DNA: TGTGCCAGCAGTTACTACGATGGGACAGGGGCCTACGAGCAGTACTTC. It codes for CASSYYDGTGAYEQYF.

Concerning this clone itself: At one boundary the junction diverges from the germline segment, which might be a read error. The chain recombines TRBV7-7 with TRBJ2-5; no clear D. Germline lookup yields CDR1 SSHAT and CDR2 FNYEAQ (reference sequence). The CDR3 has 13 residues. The CDR3 sequence is CASSSSAEETQYF. The CDR3 bases are TGTGCTAGCAGCTCGTCCGCCGAAGAGACCCAGTACTTC.

J is TRBJ1-4 and V is TRBV28; D perhaps matches TRBD1 (6 bases). The CDR3 extends over 15 amino acids. The V gene lost 3 bases and the J gene lost 5 bases, with 13 bases spanning the gap. The germline gives CDR1 MDHEN, CDR2 SYDVKM. The DNA for the CDR3 is TGTGCCAGCAGTTTCAGGCAGGGGTACAATGAAAAACTGTTTTTT. It codes for CASSFRQGYNEKLFF.

This CDR3 reads CASSPTSGGTQYF. The CDR3 DNA reads TGTGCCAGCAGCCCTACTAGCGGGGGGACCCAGTACTTC. This sequence joins TRBV5-6 and TRBJ2-5; 11 bases match TRBD2. The CDR3 has 13 residues. V shed 4 bases and J 7 bases; nucleotides not matched to a gene: 3. Germline V gene lookup returns CDR1 SGHDT and CDR2 YYEEEE.

The J gene is TRBJ2-6, the V gene TRBV4-1; 8 bases are shared with TRBD1. V lost 3 bases, J lost 0 bases, and 7 bases stayed unmatched. Germline lookup yields CDR1 MGHRA and CDR2 YSYEKL. The CDR3 length is 18 residues. The CDR3 DNA reads as TGCGCCAGCAGCCAGGGGACAGGACTTGTCTCTGGGGCCAACGTCCTGACTTTC. It specifies CASSQGTGLVSGANVLTF.

The chain has TRBV28 and TRBJ2-1; no clear D gene. CDR1 is MDHEN and CDR2 is SYDVKM in the germline V gene. V lost 1 base and J lost 6, with 1 base in between. The CDR3 consists of 11 residues. CDR3 sequence (DNA): TGTGCCAGCAGTTTATCCAATGAGCAGTTCTTC. Its translation: CASSLSNEQFF.

The chain employs TRBV4-3 and TRBJ1-1, with 7 bases aligning to TRBD1. The V and J ends lost 0 bases and 4 bases, in that order; junction bases with no gene match: 2. Germline values: CDR1 LGHNA, CDR2 YSLEER. The CDR3 has 14 residues. CDR3 residues: CASSQEGQSTEAFF. Written as DNA, the CDR3 is TGCGCCAGCAGCCAAGAGGGACAGAGCACTGAAGCTTTCTTT.

This chain joins TRBV4-3 and TRBJ2-7; no reliable D call. The CDR3 runs to 16 residues. Deletions cut 1 base from V and 0 bases from J, with 13 bases between. Germline CDR1 reads LGHNA; CDR2 reads YSLEER. The DNA for the CDR3 is TGCGCCAGCAGCCAAGGACCATCTGTCGGCTCCTACGAGCAGTACTTC. It codes for CASSQGPSVGSYEQYF.

V usage is TRBV27 and J usage is TRBJ1-2; D gene ambiguous. Per the germline V gene, CDR1 is MNHEY and CDR2 is SMNVEV (reference sequence). CDR3 length: 13 amino acids. Between the trimmed V and J ends, which lost 8 bases and 3 bases, there was a span of 13 bases. CDR3 in amino acids: CASAEDGYYGYTF. CDR3 DNA sequence: TGTGCCAGCGCCGAGGACGGCTACTATGGCTACACCTTC.

This chain connects TRBV7-2 to TRBJ2-5; TRBD1 might be the D (6 bases). V dropped 3 bases and J dropped 4 bases, with 12 bases sitting between them. The germline V gene has CDR1 SGHTA and CDR2 FQGNSA. The CDR3 consists of 14 residues. The CDR3 protein is CASSLRTVPETQYF. CDR3 in DNA: TGTGCCAGCAGCTTGAGGACAGTTCCAGAGACCCAGTACTTC. The full variable domain, rest sourced from reference TRBV7-2 and TRBJ2-5, is GAGVSQSPSNKVTEKGKDVELRCDPISGHTALYWYRQSLGQGLEFLIYFQGNSAPDKSGLPSDRFSAERTGGSVSTLTIQRTQQEDSAVYLCASSLRTVPETQYFGPGTRLLVL.

Only a few counts were recorded for this clone. The rearrangement uses TRBV10-3 and TRBJ2-2; D might be TRBD1 or TRBD2, each matching 6 bases. The germline CDR1 and CDR2 sequences are ENHRY and SYGVKD. The CDR3 is 15 amino acids. V lost 7 bases to trimming and J lost 1 base, with 13 bases between them. In DNA, the CDR3 is TGTGCCATCAATCCCAGGGGAGGGAACACCGGGGAGCTGTTTTTT. The encoded protein is CAINPRGGNTGELFF.

In this sample, this clone is medium-sized (0.01 to 0.1%). The V gene is TRBV27, the J gene TRBJ1-2; no reliable D call. This CDR3 has 14 residues. Deletions cut 2 bases from V and 4 bases from J, with 11 bases between. Looked up from germline, CDR1 is MNHEY and CDR2 is SMNVEV (reference sequence). The CDR3 region is CASSLRGSTYGYTF. CDR3 coding DNA: TGTGCCAGCAGTTTACGGGGATCCACCTATGGCTACACCTTC.

The gene calls are TRBV10-3 and TRBJ1-2; 10 nucleotides line up with TRBD1. Trimming cost V 4 bases and J 4 bases; bases outside gene matches: 6. This CDR3 has 15 residues. Germline CDR1 ENHRY, CDR2 SYGVKD. In nucleotides, the CDR3 is TGTGCCATCAGTGGACAGGGGGCGATGTCCTATGGCTACACCTTC. It yields the protein CAISGQGAMSYGYTF.

The rearrangement joins TRBV9 to TRBJ2-7; weak D call: TRBD1 (5 bases). The CDR3 has 13 amino acids. The V and J ends lost 3 bases and 0 bases respectively, with 7 bases between them. CDR1 and CDR2 from the germline V gene are SGDLS and YYNGEE. The CDR3 sequence: CASSGDSSYEQYF. CDR3 coding DNA: TGTGCCAGCAGCGGTGACAGCTCCTACGAGCAGTACTTC.